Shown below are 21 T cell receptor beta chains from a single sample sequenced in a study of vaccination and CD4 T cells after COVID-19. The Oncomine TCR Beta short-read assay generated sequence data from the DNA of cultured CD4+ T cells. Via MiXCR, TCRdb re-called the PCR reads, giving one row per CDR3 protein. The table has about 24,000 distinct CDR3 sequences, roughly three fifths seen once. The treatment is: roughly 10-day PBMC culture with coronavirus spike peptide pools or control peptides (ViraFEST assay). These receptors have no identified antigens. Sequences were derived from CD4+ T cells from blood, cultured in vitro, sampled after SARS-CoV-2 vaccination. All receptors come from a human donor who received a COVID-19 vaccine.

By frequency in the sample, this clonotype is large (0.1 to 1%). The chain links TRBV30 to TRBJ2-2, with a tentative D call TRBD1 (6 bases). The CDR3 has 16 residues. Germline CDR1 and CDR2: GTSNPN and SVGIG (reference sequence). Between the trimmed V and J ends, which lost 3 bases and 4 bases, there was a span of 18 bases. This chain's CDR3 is CAWSLERGGVTGELFF. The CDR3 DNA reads TGTGCCTGGAGCCTAGAGAGAGGGGGTGTCACCGGGGAGCTGTTTTTT. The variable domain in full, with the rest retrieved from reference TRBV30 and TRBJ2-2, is SQTIHQWPATLVQPVGSPLSLECTVEGTSNPNLYWYRQAAGRGLQLLFYSVGIGQISSEVPQNLSASRPQDRQFILSSKKLLLSDSGFYLCAWSLERGGVTGELFFGEGSRLTVL.

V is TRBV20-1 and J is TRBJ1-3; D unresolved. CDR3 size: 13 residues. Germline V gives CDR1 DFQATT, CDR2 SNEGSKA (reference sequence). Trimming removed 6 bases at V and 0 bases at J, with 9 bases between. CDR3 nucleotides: TGCAGTGCCCGGGCCTACTCTGGAAACACCATATATTTT. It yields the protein CSARAYSGNTIYF.

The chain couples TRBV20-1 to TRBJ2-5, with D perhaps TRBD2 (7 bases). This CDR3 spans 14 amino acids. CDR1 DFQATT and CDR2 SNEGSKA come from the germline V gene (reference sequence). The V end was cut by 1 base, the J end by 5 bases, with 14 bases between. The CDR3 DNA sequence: TGCAGTGCTAGAGGACCGGGGGGCGGGGAGACCCAGTACTTC. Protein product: CSARGPGGGETQYF.

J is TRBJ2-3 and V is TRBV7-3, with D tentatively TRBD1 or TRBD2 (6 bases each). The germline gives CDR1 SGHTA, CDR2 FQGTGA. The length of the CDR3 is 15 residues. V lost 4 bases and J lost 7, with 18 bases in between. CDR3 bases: TGTGCCAGCAGCTCAGCCCCCGGGGGCGGATATACGCAGTATTTT. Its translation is CASSSAPGGGYTQYF.

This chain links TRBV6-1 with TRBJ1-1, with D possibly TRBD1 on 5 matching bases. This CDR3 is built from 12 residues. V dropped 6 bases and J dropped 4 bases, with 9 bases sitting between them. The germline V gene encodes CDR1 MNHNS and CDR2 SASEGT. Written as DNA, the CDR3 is TGTGCCAGCAGGGGCAGGGTCACTGAAGCTTTCTTT. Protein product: CASRGRVTEAFF.

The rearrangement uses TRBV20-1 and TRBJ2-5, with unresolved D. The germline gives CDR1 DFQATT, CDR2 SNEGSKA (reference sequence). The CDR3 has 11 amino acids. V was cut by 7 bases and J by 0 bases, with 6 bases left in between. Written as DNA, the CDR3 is TGCAGTGTCCCGTACCAAGAGACCCAGTACTTC. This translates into CSVPYQETQYF.

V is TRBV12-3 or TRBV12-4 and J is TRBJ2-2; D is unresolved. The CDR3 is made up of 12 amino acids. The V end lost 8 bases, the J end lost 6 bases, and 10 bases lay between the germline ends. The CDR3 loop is CASLEVSGELFF. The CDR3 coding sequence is TGTGCCAGCCTCGAGGTTTCCGGGGAGCTGTTTTTT.

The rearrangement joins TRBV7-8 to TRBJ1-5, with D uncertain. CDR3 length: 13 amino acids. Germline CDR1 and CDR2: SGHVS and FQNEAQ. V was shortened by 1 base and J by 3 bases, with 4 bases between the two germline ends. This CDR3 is CASSLVVNQPQHF. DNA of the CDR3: TGTGCCAGCAGCTTAGTGGTCAATCAGCCCCAGCATTTT.

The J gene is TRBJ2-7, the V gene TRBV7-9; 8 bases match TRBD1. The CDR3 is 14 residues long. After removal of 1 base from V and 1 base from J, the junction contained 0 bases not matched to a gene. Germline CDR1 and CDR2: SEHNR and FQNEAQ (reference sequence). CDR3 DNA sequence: TGTGCCAGCAGCTTAGGGACAGGGTCCTACGAGCAGTACTTC. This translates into CASSLGTGSYEQYF. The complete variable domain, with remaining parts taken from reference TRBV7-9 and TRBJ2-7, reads DTGVSQNPRHKITKRGQNVTFRCDPISEHNRLYWYRQTLGQGPEFLTYFQNEAQLEKSRLLSDRFSAERPKGSFSTLEIQRTEQGDSAMYLCASSLGTGSYEQYFGPGTRLTVT.

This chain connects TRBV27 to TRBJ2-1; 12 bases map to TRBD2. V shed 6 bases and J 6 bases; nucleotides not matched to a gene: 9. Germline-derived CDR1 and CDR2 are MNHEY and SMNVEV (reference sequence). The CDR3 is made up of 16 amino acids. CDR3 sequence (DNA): TGTGCCAGCAGGCCTAGCGGGGGGGCCTCTTTCAATGAGCAGTTCTTC. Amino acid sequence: CASRPSGGASFNEQFF.

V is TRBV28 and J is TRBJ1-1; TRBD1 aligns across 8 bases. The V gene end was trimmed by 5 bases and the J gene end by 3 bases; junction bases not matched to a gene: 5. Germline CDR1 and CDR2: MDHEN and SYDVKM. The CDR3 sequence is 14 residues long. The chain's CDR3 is CASSLNRGYTEAFF. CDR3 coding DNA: TGTGCCAGCAGTCTCAACAGGGGGTACACTGAAGCTTTCTTT.

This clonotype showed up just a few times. CDR3 loop: CASSNPEGNTEAFF. CDR3 nucleotides: TGTGCCAGTAGTAACCCCGAGGGGAACACTGAAGCTTTCTTT. The chain carries TRBV19 and TRBJ1-1; D call uncertain. CDR3 length: 14 residues. Trimming left V 4 bases short and J 1 base short, with 10 bases between. Looked up from germline, CDR1 is LNHDA and CDR2 is SQIVND (reference sequence).

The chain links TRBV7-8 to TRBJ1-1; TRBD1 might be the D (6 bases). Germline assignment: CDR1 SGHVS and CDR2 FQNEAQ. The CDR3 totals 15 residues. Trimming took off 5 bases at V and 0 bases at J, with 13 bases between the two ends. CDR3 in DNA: TGTGCCAGCAGCCCCAGGGGACGATTGAACACTGAAGCTTTCTTT. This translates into CASSPRGRLNTEAFF.

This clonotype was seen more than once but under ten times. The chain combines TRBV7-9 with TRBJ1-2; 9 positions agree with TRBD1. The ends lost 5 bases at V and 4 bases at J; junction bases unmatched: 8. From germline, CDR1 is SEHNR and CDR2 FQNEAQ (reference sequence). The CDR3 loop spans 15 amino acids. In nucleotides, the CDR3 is TGTGCCAGCAGCGGGGGGGACAGGGCCGTCTATGGCTACACCTTC. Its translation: CASSGGDRAVYGYTF.

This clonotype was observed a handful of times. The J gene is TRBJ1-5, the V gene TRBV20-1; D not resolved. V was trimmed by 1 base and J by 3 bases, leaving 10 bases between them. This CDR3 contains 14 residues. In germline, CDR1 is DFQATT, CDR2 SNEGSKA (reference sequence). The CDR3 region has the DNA TGCAGTGCTAGAGGTCCGCTGTCCAATCAGCCCCAGCATTTT. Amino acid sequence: CSARGPLSNQPQHF.

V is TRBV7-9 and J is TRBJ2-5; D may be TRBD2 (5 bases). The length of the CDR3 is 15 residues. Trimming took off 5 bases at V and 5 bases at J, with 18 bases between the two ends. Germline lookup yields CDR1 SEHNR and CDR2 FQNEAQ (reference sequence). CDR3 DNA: TGTGCCAGCAGCCCTAGAGGAGGAGTGGGGGAGACCCAGTACTTC. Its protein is CASSPRGGVGETQYF.

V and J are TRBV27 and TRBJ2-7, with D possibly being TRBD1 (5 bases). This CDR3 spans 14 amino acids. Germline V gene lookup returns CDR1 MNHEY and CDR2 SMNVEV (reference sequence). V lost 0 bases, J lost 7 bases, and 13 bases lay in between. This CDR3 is CASSLSPRAREQYF. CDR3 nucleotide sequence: TGTGCCAGCAGTTTATCGCCCAGGGCGCGGGAGCAGTACTTC.

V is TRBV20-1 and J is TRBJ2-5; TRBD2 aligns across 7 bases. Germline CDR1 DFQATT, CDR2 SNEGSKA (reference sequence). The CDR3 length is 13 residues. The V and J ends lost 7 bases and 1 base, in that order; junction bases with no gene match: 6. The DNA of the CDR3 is TGCAGTGTTCACTTAGCGGGCCAAGAGACCCAGTACTTC. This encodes CSVHLAGQETQYF.

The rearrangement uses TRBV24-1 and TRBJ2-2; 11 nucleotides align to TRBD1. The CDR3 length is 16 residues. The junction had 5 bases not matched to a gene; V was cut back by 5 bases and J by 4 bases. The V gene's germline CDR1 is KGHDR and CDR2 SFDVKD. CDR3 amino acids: CATSAPGTGGTGELFF. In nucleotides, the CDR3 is TGTGCCACCAGTGCCCCCGGGACAGGGGGCACCGGGGAGCTGTTTTTT.

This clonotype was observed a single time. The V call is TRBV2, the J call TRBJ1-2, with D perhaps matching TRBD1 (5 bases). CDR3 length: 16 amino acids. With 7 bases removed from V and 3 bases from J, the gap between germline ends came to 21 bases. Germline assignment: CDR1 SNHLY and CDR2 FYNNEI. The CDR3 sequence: CASISMRGYVDYGYTF. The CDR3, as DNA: TGTGCCAGCATCTCCATGCGGGGGTATGTCGACTATGGCTACACCTTC.

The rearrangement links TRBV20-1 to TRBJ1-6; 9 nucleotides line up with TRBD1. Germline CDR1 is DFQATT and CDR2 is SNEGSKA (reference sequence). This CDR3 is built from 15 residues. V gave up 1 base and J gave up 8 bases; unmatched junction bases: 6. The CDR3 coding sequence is TGCAGTGCTAGAGCCTACCGGGACAGGGATTCACCCCTCCACTTT. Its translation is CSARAYRDRDSPLHF.